Below, 25 T cell receptor beta chains from the same sample are listed, as sequenced in a study of T-cell memory formation after mild COVID-19. TCRdb passed the 5' RACE reads through MiXCR, listing each CDR3 protein once. The sample yields roughly 170,000 distinct CDR3 sequences, around a fifth seen once. Sequencing was done on a sample of PBMCs or a T cell subset sorted from them (not recorded which). All receptors come from an adult woman who had mild COVID-19 (a few samples of this study predate the infection). Cell type and time point are not known.

CDR3 residues: CASSQVAFRSETQYF. The CDR3 DNA sequence: TGCGCCAGCAGCCAAGTCGCATTCAGATCAGAGACCCAGTACTTC. The chain recombines TRBV4-1 with TRBJ2-5; D is uncertain. Trimming stripped 1 base from V and 4 bases from J, with 13 bases between. This CDR3 has 15 residues. Germline V gene lookup returns CDR1 MGHRA and CDR2 YSYEKL.

This clonotype was counted only a few times. The chain recombines TRBV5-4 with TRBJ2-4; TRBD1 is a possible D gene (5 bases). The CDR3 runs to 13 residues. In germline, CDR1 is SGHNT, CDR2 YYREEE (reference sequence). Trimming took off 1 base at V and 8 bases at J, with 10 bases between the two ends. This chain's CDR3 is CASSLFRVDIQYF. The CDR3 nucleotides read TGTGCCAGCAGCTTGTTCAGGGTTGACATTCAGTACTTC.

The chain recombines TRBV5-1 with TRBJ1-1; 10 nucleotides line up with TRBD1. V gave up 7 bases and J gave up 6 bases; unmatched junction bases: 9. Germline V lookup: CDR1 SGHRS, CDR2 YFSETQ. The CDR3 has 14 residues. CDR3 residues: CASHGRDRGPEAFF. In nucleotides, the CDR3 is TGCGCCAGCCATGGACGGGACAGGGGTCCTGAAGCTTTCTTT.

The V and J genes are TRBV11-3 and TRBJ2-1, with D maybe TRBD1 (5 bases). V lost 1 base, J lost 2 bases, and 12 bases lay in between. CDR3 size: 16 residues. Looked up from germline, CDR1 is SGHNT and CDR2 is YENEEA. CDR3 amino acids: CASSLAPGNTYNEQFF. The CDR3, as DNA: TGTGCCAGCAGCTTAGCCCCAGGGAACACCTACAATGAGCAGTTCTTC.

This clonotype was recorded at least ten times. This chain uses TRBV24-1 with TRBJ2-5; unclear D gene. V lost 1 base and J 0 bases, leaving 8 bases between the germline ends. This CDR3 is 15 amino acids long. The germline CDR1 and CDR2 sequences are KGHDR and SFDVKD. The CDR3 sequence: CATSDLKGNQETQYF. The DNA of the CDR3 is TGTGCCACCAGTGATTTAAAGGGAAACCAAGAGACCCAGTACTTC.

This clonotype showed up just a few times. The chain couples TRBV7-8 to TRBJ1-5; TRBD1 matches 7 bases. CDR1 and CDR2 (germline): SGHVS, FQNEAQ. V lost 0 bases to trimming and J lost 8 bases; unmatched junction nucleotides: 4. CDR3 length: 14 amino acids. The CDR3 region is CASSLAPRGEPQHF. The CDR3 DNA follows: TGTGCCAGCAGCTTAGCCCCCAGGGGGGAGCCCCAGCATTTT.

There are many counts of this clonotype. The V call is TRBV20-1, the J call TRBJ2-2; 9 positions agree with TRBD2. The CDR3 runs 13 residues. Germline V gene lookup returns CDR1 DFQATT and CDR2 SNEGSKA (reference sequence). V shed 3 bases, J shed 6 bases, and the junction held 2 bases outside the gene matches. The CDR3 DNA reads as TGCAGTGCTAGCATAGCGGGAGCCGGGGAGCTGTTTTTT. The encoded protein is CSASIAGAGELFF.

The chain has TRBV7-8 and TRBJ2-7; no definite D call. The V end lost 0 bases, the J end lost 2 bases, and 5 bases lay between the germline ends. This CDR3 is 13 amino acids long. CDR1 SGHVS and CDR2 FQNEAQ come from the germline V gene. The CDR3 region is CASSLAEPYEQYF. The CDR3 DNA reads TGTGCCAGCAGCTTAGCGGAACCCTACGAGCAGTACTTC. The full variable domain, in which reference TRBV7-8 and TRBJ2-7 provide the parts outside the CDR3, is GAGVSQSPRYKVAKRGQDVALRCDPISGHVSLFWYQQALGQGPEFLTYFQNEAQLDKSGLPSDRFFAERPEGSVSTLKIQRTQQEDSAVYLCASSLAEPYEQYFGPGTRLTVT.

The chain uses TRBV20-1 and TRBJ2-7; no clear D gene. The CDR3 length is 16 residues. Deletions cut 6 bases from V and 3 bases from J, with 24 bases between. The germline V gene has CDR1 DFQATT and CDR2 SNEGSKA (reference sequence). CDR3 in amino acids: CSAILPPASRHYEQYF. CDR3 DNA sequence: TGCAGTGCGATCCTTCCACCGGCATCTCGTCACTACGAGCAGTACTTC.

The V and J genes are TRBV29-1 and TRBJ2-7, with no clear D. Between the trimmed V and J ends, which lost 5 bases and 1 base, there was a span of 12 bases. Germline CDR1 reads SQVTM; CDR2 reads ANQGSEA. The CDR3 is made up of 13 amino acids. The CDR3 region has the DNA TGCAGCGTTAATGGGGTCCAGTCCTACGAGCAGTACTTC. It is translated as CSVNGVQSYEQYF.

The J gene is TRBJ1-2, the V gene TRBV24-1, with D possibly matching TRBD1 (6 bases). The CDR3 loop spans 14 amino acids. V dropped 4 bases and J dropped 6 bases, with 14 bases sitting between them. CDR1 and CDR2 (germline): KGHDR, SFDVKD. CDR3 sequence reads: CATSEPGTPDGYTF. The CDR3 DNA follows: TGTGCCACCAGTGAGCCCGGGACACCGGATGGCTACACCTTC.

This clonotype appeared once. V is TRBV28 and J is TRBJ1-2, with D perhaps TRBD1 (6 bases). Germline assignment: CDR1 MDHEN and CDR2 SYDVKM. The V gene lost 6 bases and the J gene lost 3 bases, with 14 bases spanning the gap. The CDR3 is 14 residues long. DNA of the CDR3: TGTGCCAGCAGCCCTGGGGGCCCCGACTATGGCTACACCTTC. Translation: CASSPGGPDYGYTF.

V and J are TRBV20-1 and TRBJ2-3, with D perhaps given as TRBD1 or TRBD2 (5 bases each). This CDR3 is built from 15 residues. V was pared by 4 bases and J by 0 bases, with 14 bases between. In germline, CDR1 is DFQATT, CDR2 SNEGSKA (reference sequence). The CDR3 DNA reads TGCAGTGCTACTCGGCAGGGAGAGAGCACAGATACGCAGTATTTT. This gives the protein CSATRQGESTDTQYF.

This chain joins TRBV12-3 or TRBV12-4 and TRBJ2-3; possible D gene TRBD2, 5 bases. Trimming took 3 bases from V and 1 from J, leaving 14 bases between them. This CDR3 comprises 16 residues. The CDR3 loop is CASSLTRGEGTDTQYF. The CDR3 DNA reads TGTGCCAGCAGTTTGACTCGGGGTGAGGGCACAGATACGCAGTATTTT.

The rearrangement uses TRBV5-1 and TRBJ1-2, with D unclear. The CDR3 covers 15 residues. Trimming left V 0 bases short and J 1 base short, with 10 bases between. Per the germline V gene, CDR1 is SGHRS and CDR2 is YFSETQ. In DNA form, the CDR3 reads TGCGCCAGCAGCTTGGACGGCCCGTTTAACTATGGCTACACCTTC. Residues: CASSLDGPFNYGYTF. The full variable domain, completed using reference TRBV5-1 and TRBJ1-2, is KAGVTQTPRYLIKTRGQQVTLSCSPISGHRSVSWYQQTPGQGLQFLFEYFSETQRNKGNFPGRFSGRQFSNSRSEMNVSTLELGDSALYLCASSLDGPFNYGYTFGSGTRLTVV.

This clonotype was seen only a few times. The chain carries TRBV7-9 and TRBJ1-2; 7 bases agree with TRBD1. This CDR3 has 16 amino acids. CDR1 and CDR2 (germline): SEHNR, FQNEAQ (reference sequence). With 4 bases clipped from V and 7 bases from J, the junction kept 15 bases outside the gene matches. In DNA, the CDR3 is TGTGCCAGCAGCTCAGTGGGGACAGACACCTATTTTGGCTACACCTTC. This codes for CASSSVGTDTYFGYTF.

The sample holds a few counts of this clonotype. This chain's CDR3 is CASSFIGLEPYNEQFF. The CDR3 bases are TGTGCCAGCAGTTTTATAGGGCTTGAGCCCTACAATGAGCAGTTCTTC. The gene calls are TRBV12-3 or TRBV12-4 and TRBJ2-1; D not certain. The length of the CDR3 is 16 residues. The V end lost 3 bases, the J end lost 2 bases, and 14 bases lay between the germline ends.

This clonotype occurred a few times. The rearrangement links TRBV19 to TRBJ1-1; 8 bases match TRBD1. Germline trimming cut 5 bases from V and 5 bases from J; bases unmatched to any gene: 10. The CDR3 is 15 residues long. Germline V gene data show CDR1 as LNHDA and CDR2 as SQIVND (reference sequence). This chain's CDR3 is CASSPRQGFPTEAFF. CDR3 nucleotides: TGTGCCAGTAGTCCAAGACAGGGGTTCCCAACTGAAGCTTTCTTT.

This clonotype has a handful of counts. The gene calls are TRBV24-1 and TRBJ1-1; TRBD1 agrees at 8 bases. Trimming took 0 bases from V and 10 from J; bases not matched to a gene: 3. The CDR3 totals 13 residues. From germline, CDR1 is KGHDR and CDR2 SFDVKD. The CDR3 nucleotides read TGTGCCACCAGTGATTTGGGACAGGGCCGAGCTTTCTTT. It yields the protein CATSDLGQGRAFF.

The gene calls are TRBV2 and TRBJ2-5, with 7 bases fitting TRBD1. J gave up 4 bases and V 7 bases, and 9 bases lay outside the gene matches. This CDR3 has 14 residues. Germline-derived CDR1 and CDR2 are SNHLY and FYNNEI. CDR3: CASINGAGGETQYF. CDR3 sequence (DNA): TGTGCCAGCATCAACGGGGCAGGGGGAGAGACCCAGTACTTC.

The chain employs TRBV7-9 and TRBJ2-7, with D possibly TRBD2 on 7 matching bases. Germline loops: CDR1 SEHNR, CDR2 FQNEAQ (reference sequence). Between the trimmed V and J ends, which lost 5 bases and 3 bases, there was a span of 20 bases. The CDR3 length is 16 residues. CDR3 DNA: TGTGCCAGCAGCCCCGTAGTGGGGGGGGCAAGCTACGAGCAGTACTTC. Translating gives CASSPVVGGASYEQYF.

This clonotype appeared a few times. For the CDR3, the DNA is TGTGCCAGCAGTGTGGACCTTAGCCTTATCACAGATACGCAGTATTTT. Encoded protein: CASSVDLSLITDTQYF. The chain recombines TRBV2 with TRBJ2-3, with D uncertain. The germline V gene encodes CDR1 SNHLY and CDR2 FYNNEI. This CDR3 is built from 16 residues. Between the trimmed V and J ends, which lost 4 bases and 2 bases, there was a span of 16 bases.

This clonotype was picked up one time. The V and J genes are TRBV7-9 and TRBJ1-1; 7 bases map to TRBD1. CDR1 SEHNR and CDR2 FQNEAQ come from the germline V gene (reference sequence). This CDR3 contains 12 residues. J was trimmed by 7 bases and V by 4 bases; bases with no gene match: 3. The CDR3 DNA reads as TGTGCCAGCAGCTCTAGGACAGGTGAAGCTTTCTTT. This encodes CASSSRTGEAFF.

The chain uses TRBV6-8 and TRBJ2-1; D is perhaps TRBD2 (5 bases). The CDR3 runs 17 residues. V lost 5 bases to trimming and J lost 3 bases, with 20 bases between them. CDR1 and CDR2 from the germline V gene are MNHGY and SAAAGT. The CDR3 sequence is CASSPFKLERSYNEQFF. Written as DNA, the CDR3 is TGTGCCAGCAGTCCTTTTAAGTTGGAGCGGAGCTACAATGAGCAGTTCTTC.

Only one count was recorded for this clonotype. This rearrangement joins TRBV15 to TRBJ1-4; 7 bases fit TRBD1. The junction had 10 bases not matched to a gene; V was cut back by 0 bases and J by 6 bases. The CDR3 has 17 residues. CDR1 and CDR2 from the germline V gene are LNHNV and YYDKDF (reference sequence). The CDR3: CATSRDYRQGGDEKLFF. The DNA for the CDR3 is TGTGCCACCAGCAGAGATTACCGGCAGGGGGGAGATGAAAAACTGTTTTTT.